These 3 T cell receptor beta chains share one sample of origin, sequenced in a study of neoadjuvant anti-PD-1 for oral cavity cancer. Documented time point: after neoadjuvant nivolumab, at surgical resection. Profiling relied on immunoSEQ multiplex PCR, and the TCRdb table lists in-frame clones only, not all of them. This sample has around 13,000 clones, with approximately 73% found just once. Sequencing was performed on PBMCs, taken after nivolumab (anti-PD-1) treatment. All receptors derive from a person between 40 and 85 years old with oral cavity squamous cell carcinoma.

CDR3 residues: CASSSGQAGGNTIYF. The CDR3 nucleotides are TGTGCCAGCAGTTCCGGACAGGCGGGGGGAAACACCATATATTTT. The chain carries TRBV6-5 and TRBJ1-3, with TRBD1 identical over 7 bases. Germline V gene sequence: CDR1 MNHEY, CDR2 SVGAGI. The ends lost 4 bases at V and 4 bases at J; junction bases unmatched: 7. The CDR3 is made up of 15 amino acids.

The rearrangement joins TRBV5-1 to TRBJ2-3, with 10 bases aligning to TRBD1. After removal of 5 bases from V and 3 bases from J, the junction contained 6 bases not matched to a gene. CDR1 is SGHRS, CDR2 YFSETQ, per germline. This CDR3 spans 15 amino acids. CDR3 in DNA: TGCGCCAGCAGACCGACAGGGGGCGGGACAGATACGCAGTATTTT. Translated, it gives CASRPTGGGTDTQYF. Based on the CDR3 plus reference TRBV5-1 and TRBJ2-3, the full variable domain is KAGVTQTPRYLIKTRGQQVTLSCSPISGHRSVSWYQQTPGQGLQFLFEYFSETQRNKGNFPGRFSGRQFSNSRSEMNVSTLELGDSALYLCASRPTGGGTDTQYFGPGTRLTVL.

This chain connects TRBV6-5 to TRBJ1-3, with TRBD1 identical over 7 bases. Germline-derived CDR1 and CDR2 are MNHEY and SVGAGI. The V and J ends lost 5 bases and 3 bases, in that order; junction bases with no gene match: 4. The length of the CDR3 is 14 residues. The CDR3 DNA is TGTGCCAGCAGTGGGGACAGAAATGGAAACACCATATATTTT. Its protein is CASSGDRNGNTIYF.